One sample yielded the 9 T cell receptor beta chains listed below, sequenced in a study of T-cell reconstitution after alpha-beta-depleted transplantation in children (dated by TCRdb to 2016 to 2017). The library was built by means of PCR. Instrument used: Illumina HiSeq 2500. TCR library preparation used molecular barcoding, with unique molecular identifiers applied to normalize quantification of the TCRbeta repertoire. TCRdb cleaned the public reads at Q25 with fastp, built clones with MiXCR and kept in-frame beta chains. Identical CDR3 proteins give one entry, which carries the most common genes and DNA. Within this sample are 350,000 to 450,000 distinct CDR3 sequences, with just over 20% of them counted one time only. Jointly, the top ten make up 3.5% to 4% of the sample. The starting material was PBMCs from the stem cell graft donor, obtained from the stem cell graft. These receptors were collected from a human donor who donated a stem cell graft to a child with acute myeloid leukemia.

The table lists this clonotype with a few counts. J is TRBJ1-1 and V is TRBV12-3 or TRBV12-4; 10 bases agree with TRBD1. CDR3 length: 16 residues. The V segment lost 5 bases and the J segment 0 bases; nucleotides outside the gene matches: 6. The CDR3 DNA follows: TGTGCCAGCAGTCCGACAGGGGGCCTGCTGAACACTGAAGCTTTCTTT. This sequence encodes CASSPTGGLLNTEAFF.

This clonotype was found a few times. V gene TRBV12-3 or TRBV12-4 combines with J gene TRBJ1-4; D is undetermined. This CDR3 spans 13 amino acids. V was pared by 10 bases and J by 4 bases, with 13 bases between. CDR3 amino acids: CATTGRVNEKLFF. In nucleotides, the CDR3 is TGTGCCACAACCGGCAGAGTTAATGAAAAACTGTTTTTT.

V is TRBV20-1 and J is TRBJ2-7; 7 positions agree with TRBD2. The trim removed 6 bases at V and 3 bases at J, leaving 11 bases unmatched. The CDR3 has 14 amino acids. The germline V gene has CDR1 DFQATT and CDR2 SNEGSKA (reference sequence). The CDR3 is CSAPGSGGRYEQYF. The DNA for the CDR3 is TGCAGTGCCCCCGGATCGGGAGGCCGCTACGAGCAGTACTTC.

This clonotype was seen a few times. This chain's CDR3 is CASSLSARGGNQPQHF. The CDR3, as DNA: TGTGCCAGCAGTTTATCCGCCAGGGGCGGCAATCAGCCCCAGCATTTT. V gene TRBV12-3 or TRBV12-4 combines with J gene TRBJ1-5; D is perhaps TRBD1 (6 bases). The CDR3 runs 16 residues. V was cut by 2 bases and J by 2 bases, with 13 bases left in between.

This CDR3 is CASSEQAGQEQYF. CDR3 sequence (DNA): TGTGCCAGCAGCGAACAGGCCGGCCAGGAGCAGTACTTC. The gene calls are TRBV7-9 and TRBJ2-7, with D maybe TRBD1 (5 bases). The length of the CDR3 is 13 residues. CDR1 SEHNR and CDR2 FQNEAQ come from the germline V gene (reference sequence). V was trimmed by 5 bases and J by 7 bases, leaving 15 bases between them.

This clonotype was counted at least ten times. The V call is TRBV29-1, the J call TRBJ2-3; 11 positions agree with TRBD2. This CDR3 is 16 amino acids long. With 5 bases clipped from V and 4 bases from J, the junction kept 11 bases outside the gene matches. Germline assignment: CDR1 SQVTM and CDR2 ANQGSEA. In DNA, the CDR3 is TGCAGCGTTCGGGCAACGACTAGCGGGAAATCAGATACGCAGTATTTT. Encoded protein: CSVRATTSGKSDTQYF.

The CDR3 is CASSSRTGNEKLFF. The CDR3 DNA follows: TGTGCCAGCAGCTCACGGACAGGGAATGAAAAACTGTTTTTT. This chain connects TRBV7-2 to TRBJ1-4; 8 nucleotides align to TRBD1. Germline assignment: CDR1 SGHTA and CDR2 FQGNSA. The CDR3 contains 14 residues. J was trimmed by 5 bases and V by 4 bases; bases with no gene match: 3.

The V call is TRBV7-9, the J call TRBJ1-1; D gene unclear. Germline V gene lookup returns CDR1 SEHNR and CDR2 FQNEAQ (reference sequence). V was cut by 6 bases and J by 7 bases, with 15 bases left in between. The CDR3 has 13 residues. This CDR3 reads CASRSTSNLEAFF. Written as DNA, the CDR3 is TGTGCCAGCAGGTCCACAAGTAACCTTGAAGCTTTCTTT.

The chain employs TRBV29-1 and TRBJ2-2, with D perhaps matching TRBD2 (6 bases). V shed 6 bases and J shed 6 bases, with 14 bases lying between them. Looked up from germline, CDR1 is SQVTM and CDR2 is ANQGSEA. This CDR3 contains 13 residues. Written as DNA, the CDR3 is TGCAGCGTAGGGCAGGGAGGTCCCGGGGAGCTGTTTTTT. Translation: CSVGQGGPGELFF.